This T cell receptor beta chain came from a study of Tregs in tolerant kidney transplant recipients (dated by TCRdb to about 2019). For the wider study: Before combined kidney and bone marrow transplantation, this study identified donor-specific regulatory T cells using TCRbeta sequencing and then followed those same cells after transplant. Several methods of expanding Tregs specific for an allogeneic donor were compared by TCRbeta repertoire sequencing in a few healthy controls.

Genomic DNA was extracted from sorted cells with the QIAGEN DNeasy Blood and Tissue Kit for TCRbeta CDR3 sequencing. High-throughput TCRbeta CDR3 sequencing, which included PCR amplification with bias correction and internal controls, was done commercially through immunoSEQ. The authors' analysis ran thus. Unique productive TCRbeta sequences were defined by CDR3 nucleotide sequence where primers matched, and otherwise by CDR3 amino acid sequence together with Vbeta and Jbeta genes. To correct sorting error, sequences shared between sorted populations at a frequency ratio of 2:1 or less were removed; the rest were assigned to the higher population. A sequence was defined as donor-reactive if the sequence was expanded at least 5-fold in CFSE-low cells compared with unstimulated cells and had a frequency of at least 0.01% in CFSE-low cells. Jensen-Shannon divergence calculated on the top 100 TCRbeta sequences ranked by frequency was used to measure repertoire divergence. For samples with multiple sequencing runs, sorting error was corrected separately for each run before the runs were pooled. The source is immuneACCESS, and TCRdb retained only in-frame sequences with V and J called. Part of the clones is not carried over; for the studies checked, unresolved V genes explain less than half of this, and the remainder is unexplained. V and J calls plus clone size are reproduced from that table; the DNA served to infer D and trimming. The table for this sample lists some 70,000 clones; roughly 84% of them were counted only once. In total, the top ten clones hold around 4.5% of the sample.

Turning to this clone: The antigen it recognizes is unknown. Base qualities are missing; no much larger clone stands one base away.

For CDR1 and CDR2, the germline V gene (reference sequence) lists MNHEY and SMNVEV. The CDR3 starts with the cysteine, ends with the phenylalanine, and has 18 residues. The CDR3 DNA has 54 bases and is translated from base 1. Trimming leaves V shorter by 6 bases and J shorter by 1 base, with the junction holding 12 bases beyond the gene matches. General study outcomes and caveats: Expanding Tregs with activated donor B cells appeared to identify the most biologically relevant and donor-specific TCRbeta repertoire. The study was constrained by small patient numbers, and validation of the findings is required in larger populations and under other immunosuppression protocols. Biological reproducibility was not examined directly, but technical replication error appeared to be minimal.

Thawed PBMCs were FACS-sorted into unstimulated Tregs (CD4+CD25+CD127-), CD4+ non-Tregs (CD4+CD25-), CD4 cells and CD8 cells. Blood from healthy controls was obtained either as purchased buffy coats or from healthy volunteers. Healthy control blood was separated into PBMCs by Ficoll density gradient and cryopreserved, and patient PBMCs were collected both before and after transplant. The rearranged segments are TRBV27 and TRBJ2-3, with 11 middle bases fitting TRBD2. The TCR comes from a human donor in good health. Sequenced input: CD4+ T cells from blood. The nucleotides are TGTGCCAGCAGCCGCCAGTTCCCTAGCGGGGGGCGCACAGATACGCAGTATTTT. The encoded protein is CASSRQFPSGGRTDTQYF.